This T cell receptor beta chain appears in the sequencing data of a study of metastatic and nonmetastatic thyroid tumors (dated by TCRdb to about 2020). A note on the overall study: For patients with malignant and with benign thyroid disease, the researchers compared repertoires between peripheral blood samples and tumor or nodule tissue samples. What the authors observed across the whole study: TCR beta diversity was reported as significantly higher in malignant tumors than in benign nodules, in both blood and tumor samples.

The sample holds many counts of this clone. The antigen this receptor binds is unknown. Base qualities were left out, and no much larger clone turns up one base away. The identical CDR3 is also encoded by other nucleotide sequences in the sample. In the germline V gene, CDR1 corresponds to SNHLY and CDR2 to FYNNEI. Unmatched junction bases come to 9, with V trimmed by 5 bases and J by 5 bases. Inclusive of the bounding cysteine and phenylalanine, the CDR3 is 16 residues long. The read is trimmed to its CDR3 DNA, 48 bases read in frame from base 1. Library prep was done by PCR. Instrument on record: Illumina HiSeq 4000. High-throughput sequencing was used to profile the TCR beta-chain CDR3 region of each patient. As for the original processing: The researchers built a classifier to tell apart papillary thyroid cancer patients with distant metastasis, based on CDR3 differences among clinicopathological groups. The Shannon index was used to assess repertoire diversity, and the Morisita-Horn index was used to assess tumor-blood repertoire similarity. The raw public reads went through TCRdb reprocessing: fastp at Q25, MiXCR clone calling, in-frame beta chains kept. These V and J calls rely on TCRdb rather than the paper's analysis. In this sample the table shows about 33,000 clones, approximately 17% of which occur a single time. The top ten clonotypes cover approximately 5% of the sample.

No patient had received any treatment before thyroid surgery. Patient clinical samples collected from about 2011 to 2019 were retrospectively analysed using T-cell receptor beta sequencing. This sequence uses TRBV2 and TRBJ2-5, with 12 bases matching TRBD2. The material sequenced was blood. This TCR came from a female donor with papillary thyroid cancer or a benign thyroid nodule (not recorded which). Some clones in this sample may be carry-over from other donors' samples. In nucleotides, the sequence is TGTGCCAGCAGTAAATTGACTAGCGGGAGTGGGGAGACCCAGTACTTC. The encoded protein is CASSKLTSGSGETQYF.